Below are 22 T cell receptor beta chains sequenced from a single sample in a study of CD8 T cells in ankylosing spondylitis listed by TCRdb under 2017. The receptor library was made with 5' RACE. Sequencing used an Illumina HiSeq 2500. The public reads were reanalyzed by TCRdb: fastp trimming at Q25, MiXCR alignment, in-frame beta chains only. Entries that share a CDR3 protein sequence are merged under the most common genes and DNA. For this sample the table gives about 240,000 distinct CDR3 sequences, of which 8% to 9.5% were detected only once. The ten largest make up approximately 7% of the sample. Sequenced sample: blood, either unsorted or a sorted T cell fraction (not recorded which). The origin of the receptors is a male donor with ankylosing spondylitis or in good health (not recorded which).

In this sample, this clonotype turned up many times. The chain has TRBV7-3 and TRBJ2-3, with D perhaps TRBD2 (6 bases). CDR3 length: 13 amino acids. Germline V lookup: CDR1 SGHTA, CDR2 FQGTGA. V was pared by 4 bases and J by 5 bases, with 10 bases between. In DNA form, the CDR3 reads TGTGCCAGCAGCTCGATGACTAGAGATACGCAGTATTTT. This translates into CASSSMTRDTQYF.

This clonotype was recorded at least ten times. The CDR3 bases are TGTGCCAGCAGTTTATCAGGGACAGAAAGAAATCAGCCCCAGCATTTT. Protein sequence: CASSLSGTERNQPQHF. J is TRBJ1-5 and V is TRBV27; 7 nucleotides line up with TRBD1. The V gene end was trimmed by 0 bases and the J gene end by 4 bases; junction bases not matched to a gene: 6. Germline assignment: CDR1 MNHEY and CDR2 SMNVEV (reference sequence). The length of the CDR3 is 16 residues.

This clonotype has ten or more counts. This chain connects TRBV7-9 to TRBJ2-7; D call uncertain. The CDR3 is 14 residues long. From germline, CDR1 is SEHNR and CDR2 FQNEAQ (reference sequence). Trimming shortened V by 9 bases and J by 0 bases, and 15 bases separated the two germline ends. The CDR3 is CASQGGSSSYEQYF. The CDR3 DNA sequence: TGTGCCAGTCAAGGTGGAAGTAGCTCCTACGAGCAGTACTTC. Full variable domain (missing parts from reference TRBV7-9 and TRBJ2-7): DTGVSQNPRHKITKRGQNVTFRCDPISEHNRLYWYRQTLGQGPEFLTYFQNEAQLEKSRLLSDRFSAERPKGSFSTLEIQRTEQGDSAMYLCASQGGSSSYEQYFGPGTRLTVT.

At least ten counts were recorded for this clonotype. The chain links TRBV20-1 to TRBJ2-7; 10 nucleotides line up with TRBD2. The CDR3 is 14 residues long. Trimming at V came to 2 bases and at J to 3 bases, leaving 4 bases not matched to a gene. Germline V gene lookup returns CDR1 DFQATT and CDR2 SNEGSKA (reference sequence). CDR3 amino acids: CSARRTSGNYEQYF. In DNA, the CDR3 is TGCAGTGCTAGAAGGACTAGCGGCAACTACGAGCAGTACTTC.

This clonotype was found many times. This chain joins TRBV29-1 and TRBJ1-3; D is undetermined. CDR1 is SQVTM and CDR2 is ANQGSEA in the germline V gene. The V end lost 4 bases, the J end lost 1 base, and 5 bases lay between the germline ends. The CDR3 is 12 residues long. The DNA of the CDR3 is TGCAGCGTTGTGAAATCTGGAAACACCATATATTTT. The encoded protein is CSVVKSGNTIYF.

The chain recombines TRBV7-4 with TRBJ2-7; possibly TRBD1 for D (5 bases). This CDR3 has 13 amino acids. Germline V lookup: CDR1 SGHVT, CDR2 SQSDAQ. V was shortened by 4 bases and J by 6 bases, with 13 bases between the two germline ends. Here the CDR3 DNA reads TGTGCCAGCAGCTCTGACAGCGTTATCGAGCAGTACTTC. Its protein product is CASSSDSVIEQYF.

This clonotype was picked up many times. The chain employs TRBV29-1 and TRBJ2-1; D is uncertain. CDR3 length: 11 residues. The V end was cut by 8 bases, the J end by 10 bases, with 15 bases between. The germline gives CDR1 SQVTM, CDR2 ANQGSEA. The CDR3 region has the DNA TGCAGCCCCTCCAAGGGTCCGGAGCAGTTCTTC. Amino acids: CSPSKGPEQFF.

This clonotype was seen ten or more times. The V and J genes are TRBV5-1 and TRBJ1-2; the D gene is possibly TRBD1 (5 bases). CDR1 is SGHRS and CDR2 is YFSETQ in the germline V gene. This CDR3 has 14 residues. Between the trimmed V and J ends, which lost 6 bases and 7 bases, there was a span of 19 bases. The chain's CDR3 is CASKQAGDLGGYTF. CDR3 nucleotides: TGCGCCAGCAAACAAGCGGGGGACTTAGGTGGCTACACCTTC.

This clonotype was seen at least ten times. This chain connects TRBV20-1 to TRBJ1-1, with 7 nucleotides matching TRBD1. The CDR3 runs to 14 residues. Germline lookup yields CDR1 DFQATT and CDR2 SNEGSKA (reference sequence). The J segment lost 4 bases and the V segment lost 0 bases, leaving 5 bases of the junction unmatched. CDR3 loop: CSARDTDRVTEAFF. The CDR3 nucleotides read TGCAGTGCTAGAGATACCGACAGGGTCACTGAAGCTTTCTTT.

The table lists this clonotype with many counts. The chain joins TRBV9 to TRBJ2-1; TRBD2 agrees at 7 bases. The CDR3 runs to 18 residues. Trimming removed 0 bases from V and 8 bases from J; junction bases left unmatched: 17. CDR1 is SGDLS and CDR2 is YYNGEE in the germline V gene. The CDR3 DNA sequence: TGTGCCAGCAGCGTAGAGGATAGATCCGGGGGGTCATTGGATGAGCAGTTCTTC. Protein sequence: CASSVEDRSGGSLDEQFF.

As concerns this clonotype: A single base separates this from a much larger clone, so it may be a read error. The CDR3: CASSYSTWELFF. The CDR3 region has the DNA TGTGCCAGCAGTTACTCGACCTGGGAGCTGTTTTTT. This sequence joins TRBV6-5 and TRBJ2-2; D not certain. The length of the CDR3 is 12 residues. Per the germline V gene, CDR1 is MNHEY and CDR2 is SVGAGI. V lost 0 bases to trimming and J lost 9 bases, with 5 bases between them.

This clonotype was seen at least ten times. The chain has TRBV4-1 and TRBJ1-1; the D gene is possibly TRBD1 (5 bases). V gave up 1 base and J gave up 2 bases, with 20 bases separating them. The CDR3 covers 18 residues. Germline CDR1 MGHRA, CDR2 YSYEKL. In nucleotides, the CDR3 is TGCGCCAGCAGCCAAGGGGTCGATTCAGGGCTGAGAAACACTGAAGCTTTCTTT. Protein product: CASSQGVDSGLRNTEAFF.

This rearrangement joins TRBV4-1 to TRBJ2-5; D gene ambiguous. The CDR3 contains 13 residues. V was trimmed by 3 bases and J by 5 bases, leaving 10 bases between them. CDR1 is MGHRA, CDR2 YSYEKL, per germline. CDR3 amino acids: CASSHRYGETQYF. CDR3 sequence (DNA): TGCGCCAGCAGCCACCGGTACGGGGAGACCCAGTACTTC.

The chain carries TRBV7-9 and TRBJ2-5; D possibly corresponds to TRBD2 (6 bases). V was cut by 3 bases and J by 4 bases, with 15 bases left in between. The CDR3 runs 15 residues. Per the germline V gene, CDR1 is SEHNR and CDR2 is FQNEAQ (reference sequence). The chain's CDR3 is CASSFSGRGRETQYF. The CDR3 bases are TGTGCCAGCAGCTTTAGCGGCCGGGGTCGAGAGACCCAGTACTTC.

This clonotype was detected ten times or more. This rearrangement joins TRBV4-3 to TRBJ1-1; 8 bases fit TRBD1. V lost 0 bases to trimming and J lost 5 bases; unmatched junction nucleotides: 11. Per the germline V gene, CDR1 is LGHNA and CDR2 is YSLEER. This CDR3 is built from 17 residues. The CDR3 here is CASSQDRWEQGGTEAFF. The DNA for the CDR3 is TGCGCCAGCAGCCAAGATCGGTGGGAACAGGGGGGGACTGAAGCTTTCTTT.

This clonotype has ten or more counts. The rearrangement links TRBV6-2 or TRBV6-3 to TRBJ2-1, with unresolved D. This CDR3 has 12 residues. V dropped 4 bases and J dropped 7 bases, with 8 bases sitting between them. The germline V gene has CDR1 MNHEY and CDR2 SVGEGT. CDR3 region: CASSFAGNEQFF. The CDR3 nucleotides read TGTGCCAGCAGTTTCGCCGGTAATGAGCAGTTCTTC.

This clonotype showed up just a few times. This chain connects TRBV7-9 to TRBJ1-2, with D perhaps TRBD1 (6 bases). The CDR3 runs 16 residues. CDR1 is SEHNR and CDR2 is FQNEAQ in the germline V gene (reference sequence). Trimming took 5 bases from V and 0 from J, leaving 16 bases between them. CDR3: CASSLRPDSPNYGYTF. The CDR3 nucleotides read TGTGCCAGCAGCCTTAGACCGGACAGCCCTAACTATGGCTACACCTTC. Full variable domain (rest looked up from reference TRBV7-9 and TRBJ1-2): DTGVSQNPRHKITKRGQNVTFRCDPISEHNRLYWYRQTLGQGPEFLTYFQNEAQLEKSRLLSDRFSAERPKGSFSTLEIQRTEQGDSAMYLCASSLRPDSPNYGYTFGSGTRLTVV.

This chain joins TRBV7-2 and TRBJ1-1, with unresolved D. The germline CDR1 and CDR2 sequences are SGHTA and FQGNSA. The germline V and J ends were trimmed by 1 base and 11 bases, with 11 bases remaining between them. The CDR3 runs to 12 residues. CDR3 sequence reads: CASSLEAGNAFF. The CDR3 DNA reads TGTGCCAGCAGCTTAGAGGCGGGAAACGCTTTCTTT.

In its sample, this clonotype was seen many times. The CDR3 here is CASSYRSNTGELFF. Written as DNA, the CDR3 is TGTGCCAGCAGTTACCGGAGTAACACCGGGGAGCTGTTTTTT. The rearrangement links TRBV6-5 to TRBJ2-2; D is uncertain. V shed 2 bases and J shed 2 bases, with 6 bases lying between them. This CDR3 is 14 amino acids long. The germline V gene has CDR1 MNHEY and CDR2 SVGAGI.

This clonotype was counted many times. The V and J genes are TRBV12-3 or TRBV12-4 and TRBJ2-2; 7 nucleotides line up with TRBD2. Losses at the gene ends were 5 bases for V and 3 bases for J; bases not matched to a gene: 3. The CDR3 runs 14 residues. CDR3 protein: CASSPGLYTGELFF. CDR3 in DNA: TGTGCCAGCAGTCCGGGACTATACACCGGGGAGCTGTTTTTT.

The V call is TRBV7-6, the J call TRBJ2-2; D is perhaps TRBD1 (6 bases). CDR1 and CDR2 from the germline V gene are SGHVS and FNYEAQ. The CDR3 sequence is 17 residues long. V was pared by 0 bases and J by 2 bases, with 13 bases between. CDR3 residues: CASSLAPDSPNTGELFF. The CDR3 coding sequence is TGTGCCAGCAGCTTAGCCCCGGACAGTCCCAACACCGGGGAGCTGTTTTTT.

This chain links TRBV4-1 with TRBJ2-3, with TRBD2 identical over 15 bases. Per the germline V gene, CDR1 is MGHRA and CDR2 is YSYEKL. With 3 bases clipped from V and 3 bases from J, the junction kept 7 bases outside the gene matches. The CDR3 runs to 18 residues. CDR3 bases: TGCGCCAGCAGCCATGTTTCCGGGACTAGCGGGGGGACAGATACGCAGTATTTT. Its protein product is CASSHVSGTSGGTDTQYF.